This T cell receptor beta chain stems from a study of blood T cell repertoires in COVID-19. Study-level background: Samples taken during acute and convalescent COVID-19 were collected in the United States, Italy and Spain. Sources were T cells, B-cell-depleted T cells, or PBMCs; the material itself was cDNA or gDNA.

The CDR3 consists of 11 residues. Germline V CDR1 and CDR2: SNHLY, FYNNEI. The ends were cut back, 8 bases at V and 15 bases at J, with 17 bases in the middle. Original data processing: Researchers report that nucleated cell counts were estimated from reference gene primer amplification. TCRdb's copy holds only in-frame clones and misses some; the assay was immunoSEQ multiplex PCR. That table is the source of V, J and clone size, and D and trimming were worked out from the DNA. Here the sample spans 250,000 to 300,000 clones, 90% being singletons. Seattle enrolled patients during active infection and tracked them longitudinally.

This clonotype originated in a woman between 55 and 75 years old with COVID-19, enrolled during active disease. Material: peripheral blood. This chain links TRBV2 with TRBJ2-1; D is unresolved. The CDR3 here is CASPAGESWFF. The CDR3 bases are TGTGCCAGCCCGGCCGGAGAATCGTGGTTCTTC.